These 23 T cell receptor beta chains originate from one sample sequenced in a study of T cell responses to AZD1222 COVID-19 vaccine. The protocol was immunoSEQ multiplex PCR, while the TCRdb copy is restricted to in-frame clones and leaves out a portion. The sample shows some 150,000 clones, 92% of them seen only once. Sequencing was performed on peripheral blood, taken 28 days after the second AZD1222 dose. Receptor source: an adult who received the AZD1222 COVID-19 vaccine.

CDR3 nucleotides: TGTGCCAGCTCACCACGATTTATTTCTGGAAACACCATATATTTT. It yields the protein CASSPRFISGNTIYF. The rearrangement joins TRBV18 to TRBJ1-3; no clear D. V lost 1 base and J lost 1, with 8 bases in between. The V gene's germline CDR1 is KGHSH and CDR2 LQKENI. This CDR3 contains 15 residues.

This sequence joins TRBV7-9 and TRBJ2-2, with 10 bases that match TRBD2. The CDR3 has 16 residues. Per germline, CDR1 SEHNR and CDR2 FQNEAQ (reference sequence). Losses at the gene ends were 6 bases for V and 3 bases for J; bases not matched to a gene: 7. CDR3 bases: TGTGCCAGCAGGGCTAGCGGGAGTCAGTACACCGGGGAGCTGTTTTTT. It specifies CASRASGSQYTGELFF.

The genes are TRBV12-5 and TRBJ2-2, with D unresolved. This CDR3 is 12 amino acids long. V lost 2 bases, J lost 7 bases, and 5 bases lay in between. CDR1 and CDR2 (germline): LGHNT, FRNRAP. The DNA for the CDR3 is TGTGCTAGTGGTTTGTTGGGCGGGGAGCTGTTTTTT. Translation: CASGLLGGELFF.

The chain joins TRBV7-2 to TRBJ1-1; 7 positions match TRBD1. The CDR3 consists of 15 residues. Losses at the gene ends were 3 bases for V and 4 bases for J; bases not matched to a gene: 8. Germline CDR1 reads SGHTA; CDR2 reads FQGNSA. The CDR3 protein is CASSFRQGFGTEAFF. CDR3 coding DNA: TGTGCCAGCAGCTTCAGACAGGGCTTTGGCACTGAAGCTTTCTTT.

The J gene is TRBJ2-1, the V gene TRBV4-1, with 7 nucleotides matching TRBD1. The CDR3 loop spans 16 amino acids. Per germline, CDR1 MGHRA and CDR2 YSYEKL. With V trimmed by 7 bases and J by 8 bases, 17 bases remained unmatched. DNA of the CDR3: TGCGCCAGCACCCATACTATCGACAGGGCTTCCGATGAGCAGTTCTTC. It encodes CASTHTIDRASDEQFF.

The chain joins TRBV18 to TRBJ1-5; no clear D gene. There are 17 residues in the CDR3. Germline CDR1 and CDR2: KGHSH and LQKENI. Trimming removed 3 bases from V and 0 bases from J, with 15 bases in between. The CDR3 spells CASSPSDRVYSNQPQHF. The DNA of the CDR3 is TGTGCCAGCTCACCCTCGGACCGGGTCTATAGCAATCAGCCCCAGCATTTT. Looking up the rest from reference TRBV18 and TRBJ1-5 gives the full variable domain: NAGVMQNPRHLVRRRGQEARLRCSPMKGHSHVYWYRQLPEEGLKFMVYLQKENIIDESGMPKERFSAEFPKEGPSILRIQQVVRGDSAAYFCASSPSDRVYSNQPQHFGDGTRLSIL.

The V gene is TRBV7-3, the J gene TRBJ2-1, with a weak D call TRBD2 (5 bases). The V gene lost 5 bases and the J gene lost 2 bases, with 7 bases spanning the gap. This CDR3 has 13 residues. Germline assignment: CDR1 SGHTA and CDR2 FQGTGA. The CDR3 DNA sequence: TGTGCCAGCAGCGAGGGAGCCTACAATGAGCAGTTCTTC. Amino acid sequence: CASSEGAYNEQFF.

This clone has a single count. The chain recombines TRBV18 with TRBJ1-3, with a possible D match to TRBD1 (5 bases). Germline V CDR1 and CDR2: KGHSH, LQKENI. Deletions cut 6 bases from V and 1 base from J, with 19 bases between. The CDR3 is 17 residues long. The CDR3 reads CASSPGPGPTSGNTIYF. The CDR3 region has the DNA TGTGCCAGCTCCCCAGGGCCAGGGCCGACTTCTGGAAACACCATATATTTT.

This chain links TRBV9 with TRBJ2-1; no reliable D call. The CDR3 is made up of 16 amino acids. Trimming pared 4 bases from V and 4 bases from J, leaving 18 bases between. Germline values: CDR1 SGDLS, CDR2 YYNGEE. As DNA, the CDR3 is TGTGCCAGCAGCCTCGGCGGAGAGCCCGTTTACAATGAGCAGTTCTTC. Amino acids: CASSLGGEPVYNEQFF.

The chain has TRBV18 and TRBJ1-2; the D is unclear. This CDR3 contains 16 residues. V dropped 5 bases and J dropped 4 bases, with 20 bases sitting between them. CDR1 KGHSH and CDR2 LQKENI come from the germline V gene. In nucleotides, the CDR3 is TGTGCCAGCTCATCCCTATCTGCTTCCGGACGCTATGGCTACACCTTC. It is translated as CASSSLSASGRYGYTF.

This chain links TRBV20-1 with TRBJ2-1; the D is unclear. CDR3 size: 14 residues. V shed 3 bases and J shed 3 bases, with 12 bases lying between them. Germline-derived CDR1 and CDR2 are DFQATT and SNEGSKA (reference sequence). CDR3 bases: TGCAGTGCTAGTACGAATAGGGTCTACAATGAGCAGTTCTTC. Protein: CSASTNRVYNEQFF.

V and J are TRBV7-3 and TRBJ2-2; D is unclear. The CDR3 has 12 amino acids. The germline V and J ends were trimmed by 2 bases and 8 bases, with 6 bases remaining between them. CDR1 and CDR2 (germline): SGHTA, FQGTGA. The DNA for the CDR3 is TGTGCCAGCAGCTTAGAACCTGGGGAGCTGTTTTTT. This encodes CASSLEPGELFF.

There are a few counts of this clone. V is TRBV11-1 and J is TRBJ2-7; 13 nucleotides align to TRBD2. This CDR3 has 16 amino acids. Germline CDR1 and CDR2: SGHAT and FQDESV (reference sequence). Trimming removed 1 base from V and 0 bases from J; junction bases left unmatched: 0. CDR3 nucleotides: TGTGCCAGCAGCTTAGGGACTAGCGGGAGCTCCTACGAGCAGTACTTC. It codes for CASSLGTSGSSYEQYF.

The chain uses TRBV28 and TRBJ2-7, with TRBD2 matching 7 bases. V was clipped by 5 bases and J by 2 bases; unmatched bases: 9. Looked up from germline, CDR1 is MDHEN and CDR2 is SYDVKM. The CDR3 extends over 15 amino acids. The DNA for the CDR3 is TGTGCCAGCAGTCCAGACCGGGACTACGCCTACGAGCAGTACTTC. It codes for CASSPDRDYAYEQYF.

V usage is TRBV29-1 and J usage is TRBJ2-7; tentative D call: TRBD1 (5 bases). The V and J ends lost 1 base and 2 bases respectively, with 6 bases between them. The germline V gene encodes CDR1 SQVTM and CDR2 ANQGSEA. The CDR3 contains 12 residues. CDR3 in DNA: TGCAGCGTTGAAGCAGGGCCCTACGAGCAGTACTTC. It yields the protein CSVEAGPYEQYF.

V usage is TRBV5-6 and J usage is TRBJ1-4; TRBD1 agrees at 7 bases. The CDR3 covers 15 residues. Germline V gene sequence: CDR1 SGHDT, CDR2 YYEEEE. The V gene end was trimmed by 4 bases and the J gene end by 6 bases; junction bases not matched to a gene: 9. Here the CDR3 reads CASSIRQGIYEKLFF. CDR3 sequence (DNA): TGTGCCAGCAGCATTCGACAGGGAATTTATGAAAAACTGTTTTTT. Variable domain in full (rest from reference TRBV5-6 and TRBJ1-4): DAGVTQSPTHLIKTRGQQVTLRCSPKSGHDTVSWYQQALGQGPQFIFQYYEEEERQRGNFPDRFSGHQFPNYSSELNVNALLLGDSALYLCASSIRQGIYEKLFFGSGTQLSVL.

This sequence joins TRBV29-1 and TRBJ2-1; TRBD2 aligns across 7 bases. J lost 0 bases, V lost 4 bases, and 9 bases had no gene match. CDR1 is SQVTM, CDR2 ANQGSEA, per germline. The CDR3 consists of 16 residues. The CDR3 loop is CSVGPSGISSYNEQFF. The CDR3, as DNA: TGCAGCGTTGGGCCCAGCGGGATAAGCTCCTACAATGAGCAGTTCTTC.

The DNA of the CDR3 is TGTGCCAGCAGTCAACGAAAATGGGACAGGGGCCGCATGAACACTGAAGCTTTCTTT. Its protein is CASSQRKWDRGRMNTEAFF. The rearrangement joins TRBV6-6 to TRBJ1-1, with 10 bases lining up with TRBD1. V shed 5 bases, J shed 0 bases, and the junction held 15 bases outside the gene matches. Germline-derived CDR1 and CDR2 are MNHNY and SVGAGI (reference sequence). This CDR3 is 19 amino acids long.

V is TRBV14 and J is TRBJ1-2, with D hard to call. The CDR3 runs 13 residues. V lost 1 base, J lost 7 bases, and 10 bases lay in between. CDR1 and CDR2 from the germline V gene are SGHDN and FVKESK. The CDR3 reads CASSQVRRGGYTF. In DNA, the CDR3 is TGTGCCAGCAGCCAAGTCAGGCGGGGTGGCTACACCTTC.

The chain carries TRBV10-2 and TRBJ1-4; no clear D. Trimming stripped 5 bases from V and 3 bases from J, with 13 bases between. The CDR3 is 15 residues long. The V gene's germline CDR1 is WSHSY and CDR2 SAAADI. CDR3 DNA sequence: TGCGCCAGCAGTCCGACTCCACCGGCTAATGAAAAACTGTTTTTT. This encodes CASSPTPPANEKLFF.

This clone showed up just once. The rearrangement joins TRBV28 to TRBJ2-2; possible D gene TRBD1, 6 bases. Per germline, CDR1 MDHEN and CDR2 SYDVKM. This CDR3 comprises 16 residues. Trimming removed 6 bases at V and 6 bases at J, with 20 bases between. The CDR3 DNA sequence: TGTGCCAGCAGCAGATGGGGGCAAGACGACGCCGGGGAGCTGTTTTTT. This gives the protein CASSRWGQDDAGELFF.

This CDR3 reads CASSPTQTSGGQFF. Written as DNA, the CDR3 is TGTGCCAGCAGTCCGACACAGACTAGCGGGGGGCAGTTCTTC. The genes are TRBV28 and TRBJ2-1, with 12 bases matching TRBD2. The CDR3 spans 14 residues. V trimming: 5 bases; J trimming: 12 bases; junction bases outside the gene matches: 8. Germline values: CDR1 MDHEN, CDR2 SYDVKM.

This chain's CDR3 is CAARWQLSSYNEQFF. CDR3 nucleotides: TGTGCCGCCCGGTGGCAGTTAAGCTCCTACAATGAGCAGTTCTTC. The gene calls are TRBV6-5 and TRBJ2-1; D ambiguous. The CDR3 has 15 residues. Germline CDR1 MNHEY, CDR2 SVGAGI. Trimming took off 11 bases at V and 0 bases at J, with 17 bases between the two ends.